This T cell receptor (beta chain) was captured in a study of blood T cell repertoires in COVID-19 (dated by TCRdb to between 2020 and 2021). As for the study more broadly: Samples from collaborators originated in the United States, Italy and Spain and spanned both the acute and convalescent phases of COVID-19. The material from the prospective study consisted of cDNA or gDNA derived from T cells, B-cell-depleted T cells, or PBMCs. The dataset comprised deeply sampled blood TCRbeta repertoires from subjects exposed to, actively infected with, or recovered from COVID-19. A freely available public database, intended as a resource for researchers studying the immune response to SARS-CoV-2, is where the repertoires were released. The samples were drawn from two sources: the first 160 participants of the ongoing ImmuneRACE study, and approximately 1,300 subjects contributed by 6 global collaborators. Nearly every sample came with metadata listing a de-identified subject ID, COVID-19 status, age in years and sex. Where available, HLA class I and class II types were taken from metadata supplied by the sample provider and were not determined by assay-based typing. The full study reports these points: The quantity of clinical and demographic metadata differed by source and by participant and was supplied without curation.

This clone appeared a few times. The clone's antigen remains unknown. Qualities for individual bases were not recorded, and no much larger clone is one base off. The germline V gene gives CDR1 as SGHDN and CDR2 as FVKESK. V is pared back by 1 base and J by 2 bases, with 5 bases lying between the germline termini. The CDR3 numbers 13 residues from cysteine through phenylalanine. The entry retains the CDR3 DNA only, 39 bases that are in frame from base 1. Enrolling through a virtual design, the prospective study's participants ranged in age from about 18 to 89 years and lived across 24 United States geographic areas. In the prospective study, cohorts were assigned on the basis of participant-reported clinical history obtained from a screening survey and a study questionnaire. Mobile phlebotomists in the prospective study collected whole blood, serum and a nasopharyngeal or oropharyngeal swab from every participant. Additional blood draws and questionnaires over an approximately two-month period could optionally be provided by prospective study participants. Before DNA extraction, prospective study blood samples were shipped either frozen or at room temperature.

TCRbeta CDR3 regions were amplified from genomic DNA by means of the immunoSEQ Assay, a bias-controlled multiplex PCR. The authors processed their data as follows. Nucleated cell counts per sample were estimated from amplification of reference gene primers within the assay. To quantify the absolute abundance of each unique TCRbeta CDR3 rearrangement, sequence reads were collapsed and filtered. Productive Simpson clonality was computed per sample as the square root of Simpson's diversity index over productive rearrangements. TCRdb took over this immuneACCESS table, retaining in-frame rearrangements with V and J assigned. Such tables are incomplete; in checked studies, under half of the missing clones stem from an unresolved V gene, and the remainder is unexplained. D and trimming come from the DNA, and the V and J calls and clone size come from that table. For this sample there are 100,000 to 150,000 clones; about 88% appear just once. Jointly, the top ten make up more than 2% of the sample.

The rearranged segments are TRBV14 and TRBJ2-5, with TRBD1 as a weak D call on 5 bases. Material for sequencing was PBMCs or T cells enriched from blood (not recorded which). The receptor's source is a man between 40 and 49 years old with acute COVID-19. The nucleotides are TGTGCCAGCAGCCAAGGACAGCAAGAGACCCAGTACTTC. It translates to CASSQGQQETQYF.